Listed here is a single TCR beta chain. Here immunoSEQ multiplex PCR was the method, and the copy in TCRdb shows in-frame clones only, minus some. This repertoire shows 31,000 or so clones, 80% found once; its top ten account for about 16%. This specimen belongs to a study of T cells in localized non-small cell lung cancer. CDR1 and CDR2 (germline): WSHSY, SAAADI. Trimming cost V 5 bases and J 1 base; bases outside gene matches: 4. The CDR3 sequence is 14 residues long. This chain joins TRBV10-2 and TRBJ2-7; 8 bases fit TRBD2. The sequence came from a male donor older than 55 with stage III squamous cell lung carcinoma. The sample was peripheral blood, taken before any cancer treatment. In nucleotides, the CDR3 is TGCGCCAGCAGTCGACTAGCGAAATCCTACGAGCAGTACTTC. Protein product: CASSRLAKSYEQYF.